The 10 T cell receptor beta chains reported below all come from one sample, sequenced in a study of early T cells in non-severe SARS-CoV-2 infection. TCRdb analysed the 5' RACE reads with MiXCR anew, one entry per CDR3 protein. The data hold tens of thousands of distinct CDR3 sequences, with 15% to 20% observed a single time. Sequenced material: whole blood, taken at baseline. The receptor set was obtained from an adult who was a healthcare worker with PCR-confirmed SARS-CoV-2 infection or an uninfected control (not recorded which).

This clonotype was seen at least ten times. V is TRBV9 and J is TRBJ2-1, with TRBD2 matching over 7 bases. After removal of 2 bases from V and 4 bases from J, the junction contained 6 bases not matched to a gene. This CDR3 is 15 amino acids long. Germline assignment: CDR1 SGDLS and CDR2 YYNGEE. The CDR3 bases are TGTGCCAGCAGCGTGGCGGGAGAGCCGTACAATGAGCAGTTCTTC. Amino acid sequence: CASSVAGEPYNEQFF.

This chain links TRBV9 with TRBJ2-6; D uncertain. CDR3 size: 16 residues. V lost 3 bases to trimming and J lost 0 bases, with 10 bases between them. Germline-derived CDR1 and CDR2 are SGDLS and YYNGEE. The chain's CDR3 is CASSADGRSGANVLTF. The DNA of the CDR3 is TGTGCCAGCAGCGCGGACGGTCGCTCTGGGGCCAACGTCCTGACTTTC.

The chain links TRBV7-9 to TRBJ2-1; D gene ambiguous. Germline assignment: CDR1 SEHNR and CDR2 FQNEAQ (reference sequence). This CDR3 contains 12 residues. The V end was cut by 6 bases, the J end by 7 bases, with 10 bases between. CDR3 amino acids: CASRSLKNEQFF. Written as DNA, the CDR3 is TGTGCCAGCAGGAGCCTAAAAAATGAGCAGTTCTTC.

This clonotype has more than one count but fewer than ten. This chain links TRBV29-1 with TRBJ2-4; TRBD1 matches at 7 bases. V lost 6 bases, J lost 0 bases, and 11 bases stayed unmatched. The CDR3 runs to 16 residues. Germline V gene data show CDR1 as SQVTM and CDR2 as ANQGSEA. CDR3 DNA sequence: TGCAGCGTGTGGGACGGACAGGTTCTAGCCAAAAACATTCAGTACTTC. This sequence encodes CSVWDGQVLAKNIQYF.

This clonotype was found many times. V and J are TRBV6-1 and TRBJ1-6, with D perhaps matching TRBD1 (6 bases). The ends were cut back, 2 bases at V and 10 bases at J, with 9 bases in the middle. Germline-derived CDR1 and CDR2 are MNHNS and SASEGT. The CDR3 length is 13 residues. CDR3 bases: TGTGCCAGCAGTGAACGGGACATCTCACCCCTCCACTTT. Residues: CASSERDISPLHF.

V usage is TRBV28 and J usage is TRBJ2-4; D is unclear. V gave up 8 bases and J gave up 7 bases, with 9 bases separating them. CDR3 length: 11 residues. Germline CDR1 MDHEN, CDR2 SYDVKM. As DNA, the CDR3 is TGTGCCAGCCCTCGTGAGAACATTCAGTACTTC. The encoded protein is CASPRENIQYF.

This sequence joins TRBV28 and TRBJ1-4; D gene unclear. V lost 2 bases and J lost 0, with 13 bases in between. The CDR3 consists of 17 residues. Per germline, CDR1 MDHEN and CDR2 SYDVKM. CDR3 sequence reads: CASSLVGGRATNEKLFF. The CDR3 nucleotides are TGTGCCAGCAGTTTAGTTGGAGGACGGGCAACTAATGAAAAACTGTTTTTT.

This clonotype has at least ten counts. The chain couples TRBV11-2 to TRBJ2-4; possibly TRBD1 or TRBD2 for D (5 bases each). Germline CDR1 reads SGHAT; CDR2 reads FQNNGV. Trimming shortened V by 6 bases and J by 8 bases, and 20 bases separated the two germline ends. This CDR3 contains 15 residues. CDR3 coding DNA: TGTGCCAGCAGACAAAATAATGGGGGTGTATACATTCAGTACTTC. This encodes CASRQNNGGVYIQYF.

The V call is TRBV6-1, the J call TRBJ2-1; 10 bases map to TRBD2. The CDR3 runs 13 residues. CDR1 is MNHNS, CDR2 SASEGT, per germline. Trimming removed 3 bases from V and 10 bases from J; junction bases left unmatched: 3. CDR3 DNA sequence: TGTGCCAGCAGTGATCCGGGACTAGCGGAGCAGTTCTTC. Residues: CASSDPGLAEQFF.

This clonotype was detected ten times or more. The chain has TRBV7-8 and TRBJ1-1; D unresolved. The CDR3 consists of 14 residues. V dropped 2 bases and J dropped 10 bases, with 17 bases sitting between them. The germline CDR1 and CDR2 sequences are SGHVS and FQNEAQ. Here the CDR3 DNA reads TGTGCCAGCAGCTTACAAGTCGGCTCGGCGGGAGCTTTCTTT. It codes for CASSLQVGSAGAFF. The full variable domain, with the rest looked up from reference TRBV7-8 and TRBJ1-1, is GAGVSQSPRYKVAKRGQDVALRCDPISGHVSLFWYQQALGQGPEFLTYFQNEAQLDKSGLPSDRFFAERPEGSVSTLKIQRTQQEDSAVYLCASSLQVGSAGAFFGQGTRLTVV.